This T cell receptor beta chain derives from a study of CD8 T cells in ankylosing spondylitis. Findings of the study overall: A TCR beta motif made of about eight highly homologous variants seemed typical of ankylosing spondylitis blood. Significantly higher representation of disease-linked clones was reported for matched ankylosing spondylitis synovial fluid.

MiXCR, applied by TCRdb to the 5' RACE reads, yields one record per CDR3 protein. This table holds under 950,000 distinct CDR3 sequences, roughly 19% found once. V gave up 5 bases and J gave up 0 bases, with 9 bases separating them. The length of the CDR3 is 13 residues. Looked up from germline, CDR1 is SGHRS and CDR2 is YFSETQ. This clonotype is a singleton in its sample. The antigen is not known. The sequence was collected from a male donor with ankylosing spondylitis. Sequenced material: blood, either unsorted or a sorted T cell fraction (not recorded which). This sequence joins TRBV5-1 and TRBJ2-7; D is perhaps TRBD2 (6 bases). CDR3 in DNA: TGCGCCAGCAGGGAGGGACCCTCCTACGAGCAGTACTTC. This gives the protein CASREGPSYEQYF.